Sequencing of this T cell receptor (beta chain) was carried out in a study of Tregs in tolerant kidney transplant recipients. Here immunoSEQ multiplex PCR was the method, and the copy in TCRdb shows in-frame clones only, minus some. The table has about 240,000 clones, about 86% seen once; the top ten hold less than 0.75%. Study-level findings and limits: The most relevant donor-specific Treg TCRbeta repertoire apparently came from expansion with activated donor B cells. Few patients were studied, so findings need validation in larger groups.

As regards this clone: The antigen is undetermined.

This CDR3 contains 19 residues. The germline V gene has CDR1 SGHTA and CDR2 FQGNSA. V lost 5 bases, J lost 3 bases, and 11 bases stayed unmatched. Unstimulated Tregs (CD4+CD25+CD127-) and CD4+CD25- non-Tregs were sorted from PBMCs. The sample was CD4+ T cells from blood. This chain links TRBV7-2 with TRBJ2-3; TRBD2 matches 16 bases. The TCR was taken from a human donor in good health. The CDR3: CASSRTGLAGGPRTDTQYF. CDR3 DNA: TGTGCCAGCAGCCGAACGGGACTAGCGGGAGGGCCGAGGACAGATACGCAGTATTTT.